The present TCR beta chain was sequenced within a study of CD8 T cells in Susac syndrome (dated by TCRdb to about 2019). With respect to the entire study: Repertoire sequencing was used to test whether CD8+ T cell activation and differentiation in Susac syndrome was antigen driven. The study compared CD8+ T cell repertoire clonality among roughly 12 healthy donors, 14 Susac syndrome patients and 15 multiple sclerosis patients. On the study overall, not on this receptor specifically: The study acknowledged that relatively few individuals were included in the TCR sequencing and HLA analysis.

Peripheral blood CD8+ and CD4+ T cells from healthy donors, Susac syndrome patients and multiple sclerosis patients were profiled using high-throughput TCR beta sequencing. Treatment-naive patients with stable or active relapsing-remitting disease fulfilling revised McDonald criteria were used as multiple sclerosis controls. Bulk CD8+ and CD4+ T cells were purified by magnetic negative isolation, while CD8+ TEMRA cells were enriched using FACS. Blood was collected in EDTA tubes and processed within 24 hours, with PBMCs isolated through density gradient centrifugation. PBMCs destined for TCR sequencing were cryopreserved in liquid nitrogen and later thawed in a 37 °C water bath. A purity of at least 90% was achieved for sorted or isolated CD4+, CD8+ and CD8+ TEMRA cells. RNA was extracted using the RNeasy kit, and roughly 0.5 to 1 ug of the RNA was reverse transcribed with random hexamers. The immunoSEQ multiplex PCR assay, which covers 54 Vbeta and 13 Jbeta segments, was used to amplify TCR beta CDR3 regions. Bias from PCR amplification was corrected by using a synthetic template baseline for primer optimization and for computational correction. The paper's processing steps were these. Only productive sequences were kept, with reads annotated to V, D and J genes according to IMGT and analyzed in immunoSEQ Analyzer. To calculate clonality, Shannon entropy was normalized by log2 of the number of productive unique sequences and then subtracted from one. For each patient and control, public and private clones were evaluated within the 100 most prevalent clones. Clones were defined as Susac-specific if absent from the healthy and MS cohorts, from some 1,000 published viral clones and from other ImmuneACCESS disease sequences. In TCRdb, the public reads were trimmed at Q25 with fastp and aligned with MiXCR, with productive beta chains retained. Rows with one shared CDR3 protein collapse into an entry with the most common genes and DNA. Clone size and V and J calls follow TCRdb, not the original study. The sample table holds about 400,000 distinct CDR3 sequences, of which 85% to 90% were seen once. The top ten clones comprise under 0.15% of the sample.

Germline trimming: 3 bases from V, 4 bases from J; junction bases outside gene matches: 5. Counted from cysteine to phenylalanine, this CDR3 has 15 amino acids. The entry retains the CDR3 DNA only, 45 bases that are in frame from base 1. In regard to this clonotype: What antigen it recognizes has not been identified. No much larger clone is present one base from it, and per-base qualities are unavailable.

The rearrangement combines TRBV12-3 or TRBV12-4 with TRBJ2-3; TRBD2 lines up with 9 middle nucleotides. This clonotype originated in a human donor with multiple sclerosis. What was sequenced was CD8+ T cells from PBMCs. DNA sequence: TGTGCCAGCAGTTTCGCGGGAGGGCCCGCAGATACGCAGTATTTT. Translated, it gives CASSFAGGPADTQYF.